What follows describes a single T cell receptor beta chain. The target antigen is unknown. Sequencing used immunoSEQ multiplex PCR; TCRdb keeps in-frame clones, though not all of them. The profile shows roughly 93,000 clones, roughly 90% of them singletons. This entry belongs to a study of graft-versus-host responses after intestinal transplantation. Looking at the study overall: Multivisceral, liver-intestinal, or isolated intestinal grafts were transplanted into recipients.

Study-wide results and caveats: Declining HvG levels early post-transplant were linked to peak circulating GvH clone levels. Recipient marrow held GvH clones, some first seen in ileum or blood.

Sequencing was performed on unstimulated CD8+ T cells sorted from spleen or lymph node cells, taken before transplant. This receptor was taken from a human donor who was the organ donor for an intestinal transplant.

The CDR3 DNA reads as TGTGCCAGCAGCACCTGGGGACACCTTCCTACCAACTATGGCTACACCTTC. It codes for CASSTWGHLPTNYGYTF. J is TRBJ1-2 and V is TRBV4-2; D may be TRBD1 (6 bases). The CDR3 runs to 17 residues. CDR1 LGHNA and CDR2 YNFKEQ come from the germline V gene. Between the trimmed V and J ends, which lost 5 bases and 2 bases, there was a span of 21 bases.